A selection of T cell receptor beta chains follows, all from one sample in a study of cytomegalovirus exposure and HLA in healthy donors. Sequencing was performed with immunoSEQ multiplex PCR; in TCRdb, only in-frame clones are kept and a portion is missing. This sample carries about 130,000 clones, with 1.5% to 2% going to the ten biggest clones. The sequenced sample was PBMCs. These receptors were collected from an older woman in good health and CMV-seronegative. Both conserved end residues are part of each CDR3. Fields, in order: V gene, J gene, D gene, CDR3 protein, CDR3 DNA. The D gene is left open where the match is weak.

TRBV7-3,TRBJ2-2,TRBD2,CASSLTITSGQTGGELFF,TGTGCCAGCAGCTTAACGATCACTAGCGGGCAAACGGGCGGGGAGCTGTTTTTT
TRBV4-1,TRBJ2-7,.,CASSPRDTSYEQYF,TGCGCCAGCAGCCCCAGGGACACCTCCTACGAGCAGTACTTC
TRBV29-1,TRBJ2-3,TRBD2,CSVEGTSGGVPDTQYF,TGCAGCGTTGAAGGGACTAGCGGGGGGGTGCCAGATACGCAGTATTTT
TRBV5-5,TRBJ2-5,TRBD2,CASSLNGGAWQETQYF,TGTGCCAGCAGCTTGAACGGGGGGGCCTGGCAAGAGACCCAGTACTTC
TRBV2,TRBJ2-1,.,CASSDLGPSALFF,TGTGCCAGCAGTGACTTGGGGCCCTCTGCGCTGTTCTTC
TRBV30,TRBJ2-2,.,CAWSPRGGSTGELFF,TGTGCCTGGAGCCCCAGGGGCGGGAGTACCGGGGAGCTGTTTTTT
TRBV2,TRBJ1-2,TRBD1,CASSSTGVYGYTF,TGTGCCAGCAGTTCGACAGGGGTCTATGGCTACACCTTC
TRBV4-2,TRBJ2-1,TRBD2,CASSQGSTSGRTYNEQFF,TGTGCCAGCAGCCAAGGTTCCACTAGCGGCCGAACTTACAATGAGCAGTTCTTC
TRBV4-1,TRBJ2-1,TRBD2,CASSQGGGLYNEQFF,TGCGCCAGCAGCCAAGGGGGGGGACTTTACAATGAGCAGTTCTTC
TRBV14,TRBJ2-7,.,CASSPKRGGETYEQYF,TGTGCCAGCAGCCCGAAACGAGGCGGAGAGACCTACGAGCAGTACTTC
TRBV9,TRBJ2-3,.,CASSVDLAASTDTQYF,TGTGCCAGCAGCGTAGATTTAGCGGCTAGCACAGATACGCAGTATTTT
TRBV4-2,TRBJ1-5,TRBD1,CASSQYDRGGQPQHF,TGTGCCAGCAGCCAATATGACAGGGGAGGGCAGCCCCAGCATTTT
TRBV18,TRBJ2-5,TRBD1,CASSPGTGFREQYF,TGTGCCAGCTCCCCCGGGACAGGGTTCAGGGAGCAGTACTTC
TRBV2,TRBJ1-2,.,CASSARDTVSGYTF,TGTGCCAGCAGTGCCCGGGACACCGTTTCTGGCTACACCTTC
TRBV7-2,TRBJ2-2,TRBD1,CASSPGTGLPGELFF,TGTGCCAGCAGCCCCGGGACAGGCCTCCCCGGGGAGCTGTTTTTT
TRBV19,TRBJ1-5,TRBD1,CASSMLAGGEGQPQHF,TGTGCCAGTAGTATGCTGGCAGGGGGCGAGGGACAGCCCCAGCATTTT
TRBV7-8,TRBJ2-7,TRBD2,CASSFVAGGSYEQYF,TGTGCCAGCAGCTTTGTAGCGGGAGGTTCTTACGAGCAGTACTTC
TRBV7-9,TRBJ1-1,TRBD1,CASSWGQGETEAFF,TGTGCCAGCAGCTGGGGACAGGGGGAGACTGAAGCTTTCTTT
TRBV18,TRBJ1-5,TRBD1,CASSSGQALYSNQPQHF,TGTGCCAGCTCATCTGGACAGGCTCTTTATAGCAATCAGCCCCAGCATTTT
TRBV9,TRBJ1-3,.,CASSPGHSGNTIYF,TGTGCCAGCAGCCCCGGACATTCTGGAAACACCATATATTTT
TRBV18,TRBJ1-1,.,CASSPQGITEAFF,TGTGCCAGCTCACCACAGGGGATCACTGAAGCTTTCTTT
TRBV9,TRBJ1-4,TRBD1,CASSAWGQSNEKLFF,TGTGCCAGCAGCGCCTGGGGACAGTCTAATGAAAAACTGTTTTTT
TRBV20-1,TRBJ2-5,.,CSASLETQYF,TGCAGTGCTAGTCTGGAGACCCAGTACTTC
TRBV7-3,TRBJ2-7,.,CASSLTGAHRDEQYF,TGTGCCAGCAGCTTAACAGGGGCCCATAGGGACGAGCAGTACTTC
TRBV6-5,TRBJ2-6,.,CASSYSAGTGANVLTF,TGTGCCAGCAGTTACTCGGCAGGGACTGGGGCCAACGTCCTGACTTTC